This TCR beta chain was recovered during a study of control samples from healthy donors and cancer patients. Some clones are missing from TCRdb's copy, which holds only in-frame ones; the method was immunoSEQ multiplex PCR. The table has roughly 120,000 clones, around nine tenths seen once; the top ten hold 2% to 3%. The length of the CDR3 is 12 amino acids, counting both ends. Germline CDR1 and CDR2: SEHNR and FQNEAQ (reference sequence). About this clone: The conserved final phenylalanine or tryptophan is absent from the CDR3, which likely points to a read error. The DNA is left out, because the CDR3 cannot be placed on it with certainty; the CDR3 is given as TCRdb lists it.

This sequence joins TRBV7-9 and TRBJ1-1. This clonotype was obtained from a woman between 65 and 79 years old in good health. Sequenced sample: blood. The CDR3 loop is CASSLGDGAPKA.